These 7 T cell receptor beta chains came from one sample sequenced in a study of graft-versus-host responses after intestinal transplantation. This table comes from immunoSEQ multiplex PCR, and its TCRdb copy is limited to in-frame clones, with some not included. The top ten hold approximately 0.18% of the sample, which has under 150,000 clones, roughly nine tenths seen once. No antigen is known for these receptors. The sample consisted of unstimulated CD4+ T cells sorted from spleen or lymph node cells, taken before intestinal transplant. These receptors came from a human donor who received an intestinal transplant.

This sequence joins TRBV30 and TRBJ1-1, with 8 bases lining up with TRBD1. The CDR3 covers 12 residues. Unmatched junction bases numbered 4, after V lost 5 bases and J lost 5 bases. The germline V gene has CDR1 GTSNPN and CDR2 SVGIG (reference sequence). This CDR3 is CAWGTGGTEAFF. CDR3 sequence (DNA): TGTGCCTGGGGAACAGGGGGGACTGAAGCTTTCTTT.

The J gene is TRBJ2-7, the V gene TRBV7-8; D might be TRBD2 (6 bases). The CDR3 covers 15 residues. Germline V gene data show CDR1 as SGHVS and CDR2 as FQNEAQ. Trimming cost V 4 bases and J 3 bases, with 16 bases left between them. This CDR3 is CASSSGLGRGYEQYF. CDR3 sequence (DNA): TGTGCCAGCAGCTCGGGGTTGGGGCGGGGCTACGAGCAGTACTTC.

The chain joins TRBV18 to TRBJ2-5; D uncertain. CDR3 length equals 13 residues. Trimming removed 4 bases at V and 0 bases at J, with 6 bases between. Germline assignment: CDR1 KGHSH and CDR2 LQKENI. For the CDR3, the DNA is TGTGCCAGCTCACGTAATTACCAAGAGACCCAGTACTTC. Translated: CASSRNYQETQYF.

This chain uses TRBV7-2 with TRBJ2-6; possibly TRBD1 for D (6 bases). This CDR3 contains 17 residues. Trimming cost V 0 bases and J 2 bases, with 11 bases left between them. The germline CDR1 and CDR2 sequences are SGHTA and FQGNSA. The CDR3 nucleotides are TGTGCCAGCAGCTTAGCCGGGACATCTACTGGGGCCAACGTCCTGACTTTC. Translation gives CASSLAGTSTGANVLTF.

The V gene is TRBV6-5, the J gene TRBJ2-7, with D maybe TRBD1 (6 bases). Trimming shortened V by 2 bases and J by 2 bases, and 7 bases separated the two germline ends. The CDR3 loop spans 13 amino acids. The germline CDR1 and CDR2 sequences are MNHEY and SVGAGI. For the CDR3, the DNA is TGTGCCAGCAGTTACGACAGGACCTACGAGCAGTACTTC. It is translated as CASSYDRTYEQYF.

The chain links TRBV6-1 to TRBJ2-2, with 13 nucleotides matching TRBD2. The V gene's germline CDR1 is MNHNS and CDR2 SASEGT. Trimming at V came to 5 bases and at J to 4 bases, leaving 10 bases not matched to a gene. This CDR3 is 18 amino acids long. The CDR3 protein is CASSKDIGLAGATGELFF. The CDR3 DNA follows: TGTGCCAGCAGTAAAGACATTGGACTAGCGGGGGCCACCGGGGAGCTGTTTTTT.

CDR3 region: CASSPQPELPIYEQYF. CDR3 nucleotides: TGTGCCAGCAGCCCGCAACCGGAGCTGCCTATCTACGAGCAGTACTTC. This sequence joins TRBV7-3 and TRBJ2-7, with no clear D. This CDR3 has 16 amino acids. Trimming removed 5 bases from V and 3 bases from J, with 20 bases in between. Germline V lookup: CDR1 SGHTA, CDR2 FQGTGA.